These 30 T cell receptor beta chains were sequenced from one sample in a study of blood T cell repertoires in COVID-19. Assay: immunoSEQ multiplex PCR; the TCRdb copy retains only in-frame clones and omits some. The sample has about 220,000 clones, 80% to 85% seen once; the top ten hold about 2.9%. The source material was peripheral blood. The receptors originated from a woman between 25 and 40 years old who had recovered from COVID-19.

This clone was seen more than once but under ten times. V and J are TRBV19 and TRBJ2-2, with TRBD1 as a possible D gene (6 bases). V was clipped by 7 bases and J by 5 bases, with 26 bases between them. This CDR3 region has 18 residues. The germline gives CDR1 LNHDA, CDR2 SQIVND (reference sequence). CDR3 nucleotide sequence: TGTGCCAGTACCCTATTTTTCCCAGGGGCCTCGAGGACCGGGGAGCTGTTTTTT. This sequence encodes CASTLFFPGASRTGELFF.

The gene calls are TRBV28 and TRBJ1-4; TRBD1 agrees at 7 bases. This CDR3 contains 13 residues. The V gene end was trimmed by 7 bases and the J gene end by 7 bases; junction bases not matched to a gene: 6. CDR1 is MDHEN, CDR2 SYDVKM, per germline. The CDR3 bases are TGTGCCAGCAAACAGGGGTGGTTTGAAAAACTGTTTTTT. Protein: CASKQGWFEKLFF.

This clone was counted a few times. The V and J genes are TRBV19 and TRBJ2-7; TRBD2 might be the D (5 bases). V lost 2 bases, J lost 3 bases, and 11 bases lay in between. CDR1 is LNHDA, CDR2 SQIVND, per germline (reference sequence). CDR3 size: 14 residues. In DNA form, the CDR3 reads TGTGCCAGTAGTATAAGCTCCGCGGGCTACGAGCAGTACTTC. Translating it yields CASSISSAGYEQYF.

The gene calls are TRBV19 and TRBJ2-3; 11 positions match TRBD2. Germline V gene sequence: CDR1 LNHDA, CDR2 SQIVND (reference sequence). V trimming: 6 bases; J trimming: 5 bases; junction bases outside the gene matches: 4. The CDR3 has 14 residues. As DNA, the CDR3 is TGTGCCAGTAGAGTAGCGGGAGGGAAAGATACGCAGTATTTT. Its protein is CASRVAGGKDTQYF.

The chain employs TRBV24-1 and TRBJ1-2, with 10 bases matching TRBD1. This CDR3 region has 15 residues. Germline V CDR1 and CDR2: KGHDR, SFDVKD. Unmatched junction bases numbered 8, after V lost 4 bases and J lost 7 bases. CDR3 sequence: CATSDARQGARGYTF. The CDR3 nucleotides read TGTGCCACCAGTGACGCAAGACAGGGGGCGCGTGGCTACACCTTC.

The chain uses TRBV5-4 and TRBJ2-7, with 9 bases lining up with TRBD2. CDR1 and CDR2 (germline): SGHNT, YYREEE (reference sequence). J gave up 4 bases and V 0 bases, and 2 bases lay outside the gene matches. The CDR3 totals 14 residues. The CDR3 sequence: CASSLETSGYEQYF. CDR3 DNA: TGTGCCAGCAGCTTGGAGACTAGCGGATACGAGCAGTACTTC.

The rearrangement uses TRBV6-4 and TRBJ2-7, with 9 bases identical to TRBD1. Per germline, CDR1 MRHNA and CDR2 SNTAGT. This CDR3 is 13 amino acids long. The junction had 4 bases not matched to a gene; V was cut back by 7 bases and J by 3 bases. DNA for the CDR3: TGTGCCAGCAACGGGACAGGGAACTACGAGCAGTACTTC. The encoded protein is CASNGTGNYEQYF.

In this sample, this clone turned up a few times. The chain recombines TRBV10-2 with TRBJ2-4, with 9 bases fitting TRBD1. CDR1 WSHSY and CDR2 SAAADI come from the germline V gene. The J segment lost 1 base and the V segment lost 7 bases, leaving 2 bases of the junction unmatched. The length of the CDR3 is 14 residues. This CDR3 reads CASTGQGAKNIQYF. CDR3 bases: TGCGCCAGCACCGGACAGGGGGCCAAAAACATTCAGTACTTC.

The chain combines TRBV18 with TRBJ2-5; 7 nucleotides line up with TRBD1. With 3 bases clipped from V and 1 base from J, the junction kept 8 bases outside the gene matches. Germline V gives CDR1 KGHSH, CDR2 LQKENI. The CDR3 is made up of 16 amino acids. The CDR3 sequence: CASSPFLGQIQETQYF. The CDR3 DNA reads TGTGCCAGCTCACCGTTTCTGGGACAGATCCAAGAGACCCAGTACTTC.

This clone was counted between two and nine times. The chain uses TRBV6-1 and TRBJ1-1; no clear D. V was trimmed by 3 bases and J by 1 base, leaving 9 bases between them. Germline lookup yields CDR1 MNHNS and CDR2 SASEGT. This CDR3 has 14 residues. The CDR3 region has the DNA TGTGCCAGCAGTGATCGTTTTAAGAACACTGAAGCTTTCTTT. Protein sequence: CASSDRFKNTEAFF.

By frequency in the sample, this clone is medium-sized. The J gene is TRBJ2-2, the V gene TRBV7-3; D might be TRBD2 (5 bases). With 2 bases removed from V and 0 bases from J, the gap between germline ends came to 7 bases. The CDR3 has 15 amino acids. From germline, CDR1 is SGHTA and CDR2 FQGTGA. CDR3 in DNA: TGTGCCAGCAGCTTAGTAGCGCCGAACACCGGGGAGCTGTTTTTT. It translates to CASSLVAPNTGELFF.

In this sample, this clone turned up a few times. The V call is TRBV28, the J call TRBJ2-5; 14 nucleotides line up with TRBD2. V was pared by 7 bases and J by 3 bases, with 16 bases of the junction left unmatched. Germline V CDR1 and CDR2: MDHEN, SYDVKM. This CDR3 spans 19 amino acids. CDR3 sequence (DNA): TGTGCCAGCAACAACAAACCCGGGACTAGCGGGAGTTTGGAAGAGACCCAGTACTTC. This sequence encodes CASNNKPGTSGSLEETQYF.

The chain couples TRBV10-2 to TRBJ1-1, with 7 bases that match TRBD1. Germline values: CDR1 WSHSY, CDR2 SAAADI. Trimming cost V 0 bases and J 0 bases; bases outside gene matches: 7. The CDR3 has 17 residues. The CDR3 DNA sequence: TGCGCCAGCAGTGAGTCAGGGACAGCAGACATGAACACTGAAGCTTTCTTT. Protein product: CASSESGTADMNTEAFF.

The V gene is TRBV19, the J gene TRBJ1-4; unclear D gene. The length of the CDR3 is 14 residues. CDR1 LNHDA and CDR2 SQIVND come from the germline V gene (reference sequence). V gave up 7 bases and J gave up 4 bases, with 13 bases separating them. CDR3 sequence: CASNSGGHNEKLFF. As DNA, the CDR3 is TGTGCCAGTAATTCAGGAGGGCATAATGAAAAACTGTTTTTT.

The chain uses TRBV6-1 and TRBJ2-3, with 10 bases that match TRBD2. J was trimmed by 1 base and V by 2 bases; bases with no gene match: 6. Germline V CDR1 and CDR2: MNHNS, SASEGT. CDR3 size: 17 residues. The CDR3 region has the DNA TGTGCCAGCAGTGAAAAGGTCCTAGCGGGAGGCACAGATACGCAGTATTTT. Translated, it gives CASSEKVLAGGTDTQYF.

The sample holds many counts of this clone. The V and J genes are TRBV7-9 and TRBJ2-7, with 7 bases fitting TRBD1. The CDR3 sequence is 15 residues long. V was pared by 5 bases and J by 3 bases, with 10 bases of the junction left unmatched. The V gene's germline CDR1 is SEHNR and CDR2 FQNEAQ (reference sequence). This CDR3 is CASSPTQGIFYEQYF. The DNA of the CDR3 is TGTGCCAGCAGCCCGACACAGGGGATTTTCTACGAGCAGTACTTC.

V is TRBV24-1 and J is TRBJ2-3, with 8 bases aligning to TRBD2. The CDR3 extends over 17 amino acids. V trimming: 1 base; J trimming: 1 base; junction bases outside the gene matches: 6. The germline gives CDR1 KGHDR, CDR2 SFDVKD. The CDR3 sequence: CATSDLSGRGGTDTQYF. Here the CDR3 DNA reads TGTGCCACCAGTGATTTAAGCGGGAGAGGGGGCACAGATACGCAGTATTTT.

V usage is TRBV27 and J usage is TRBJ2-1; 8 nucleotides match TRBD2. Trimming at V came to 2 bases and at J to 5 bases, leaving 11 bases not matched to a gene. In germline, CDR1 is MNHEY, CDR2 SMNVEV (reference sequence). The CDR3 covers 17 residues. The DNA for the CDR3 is TGTGCCAGCAGTTTACTCCTTGCGGGAGGATCTCACAATGAGCAGTTCTTC. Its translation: CASSLLLAGGSHNEQFF.

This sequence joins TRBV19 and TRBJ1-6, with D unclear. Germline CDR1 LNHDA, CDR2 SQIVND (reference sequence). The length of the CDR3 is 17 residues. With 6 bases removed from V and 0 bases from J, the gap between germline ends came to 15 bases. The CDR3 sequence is CASSYEGVGSYNSPLHF. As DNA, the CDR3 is TGTGCCAGTAGCTACGAGGGTGTAGGCTCCTATAATTCACCCCTCCACTTT.

The CDR3 here is CASSLSRQGNQPQHF. The CDR3 DNA sequence: TGTGCCAGCAGCTTGAGCCGACAGGGAAATCAGCCCCAGCATTTT. This chain joins TRBV7-9 and TRBJ1-5, with 7 bases identical to TRBD1. The length of the CDR3 is 15 residues. With V trimmed by 3 bases and J by 4 bases, 6 bases remained unmatched. Germline CDR1 is SEHNR and CDR2 is FQNEAQ (reference sequence). The full variable domain, rest sourced from reference TRBV7-9 and TRBJ1-5, is DTGVSQNPRHKITKRGQNVTFRCDPISEHNRLYWYRQTLGQGPEFLTYFQNEAQLEKSRLLSDRFSAERPKGSFSTLEIQRTEQGDSAMYLCASSLSRQGNQPQHFGDGTRLSIL.

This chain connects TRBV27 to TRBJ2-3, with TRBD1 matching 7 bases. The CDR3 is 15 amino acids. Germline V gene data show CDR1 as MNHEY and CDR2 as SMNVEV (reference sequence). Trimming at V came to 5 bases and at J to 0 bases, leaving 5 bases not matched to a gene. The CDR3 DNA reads TGTGCCAGCAGTCTCACAGGGGCTAGCACAGATACGCAGTATTTT. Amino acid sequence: CASSLTGASTDTQYF.

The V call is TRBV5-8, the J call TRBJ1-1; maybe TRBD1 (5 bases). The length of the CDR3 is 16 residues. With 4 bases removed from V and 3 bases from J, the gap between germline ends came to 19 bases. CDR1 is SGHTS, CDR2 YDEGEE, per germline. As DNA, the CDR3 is TGTGCCAGCAGCAATTGGGGCCAGACAGAGGACACTGAAGCTTTCTTT. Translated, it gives CASSNWGQTEDTEAFF.

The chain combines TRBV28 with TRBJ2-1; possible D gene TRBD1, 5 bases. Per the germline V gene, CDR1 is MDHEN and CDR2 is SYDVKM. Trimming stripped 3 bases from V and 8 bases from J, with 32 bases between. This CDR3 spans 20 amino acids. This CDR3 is CASSFSPGRWGQEYNDEQFF. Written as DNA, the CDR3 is TGTGCCAGCAGTTTCTCGCCCGGGCGTTGGGGCCAGGAGTATAACGATGAGCAGTTCTTC.

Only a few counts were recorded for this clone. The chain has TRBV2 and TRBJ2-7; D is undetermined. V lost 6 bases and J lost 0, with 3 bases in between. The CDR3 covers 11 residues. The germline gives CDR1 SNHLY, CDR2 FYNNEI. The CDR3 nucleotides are TGTGCCAGCAGCATCTCCTACGAGCAGTACTTC. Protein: CASSISYEQYF.

CDR3 sequence reads: CASSDQREGHNEQFF. Here the CDR3 DNA reads TGTGCCAGCAGTGACCAGCGGGAGGGTCACAATGAGCAGTTCTTC. The chain employs TRBV6-4 and TRBJ2-1; 10 nucleotides align to TRBD2. The trim removed 2 bases at V and 5 bases at J, leaving 3 bases unmatched. Per germline, CDR1 MRHNA and CDR2 SNTAGT. The CDR3 has 15 residues.

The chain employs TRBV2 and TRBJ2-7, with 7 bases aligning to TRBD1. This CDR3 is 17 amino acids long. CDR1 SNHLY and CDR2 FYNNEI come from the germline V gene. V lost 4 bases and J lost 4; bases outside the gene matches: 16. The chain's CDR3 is CASSGQVSDRAIYEQYF. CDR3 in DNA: TGTGCCAGCAGTGGCCAAGTCTCCGACAGGGCTATTTACGAGCAGTACTTC.

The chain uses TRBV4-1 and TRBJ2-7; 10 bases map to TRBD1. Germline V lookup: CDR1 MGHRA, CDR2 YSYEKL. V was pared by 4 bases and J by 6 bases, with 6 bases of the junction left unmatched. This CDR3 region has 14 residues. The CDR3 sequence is CASSLDRGLGEQYF. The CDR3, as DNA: TGCGCCAGCAGCCTAGACAGGGGGCTGGGCGAGCAGTACTTC.

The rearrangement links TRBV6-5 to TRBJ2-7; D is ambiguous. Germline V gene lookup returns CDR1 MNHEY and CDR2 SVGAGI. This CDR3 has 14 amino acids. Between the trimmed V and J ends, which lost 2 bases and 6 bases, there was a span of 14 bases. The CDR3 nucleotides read TGTGCCAGCAGTTACCGTAAAGGCGGCGGCGAGCAGTACTTC. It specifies CASSYRKGGGEQYF.

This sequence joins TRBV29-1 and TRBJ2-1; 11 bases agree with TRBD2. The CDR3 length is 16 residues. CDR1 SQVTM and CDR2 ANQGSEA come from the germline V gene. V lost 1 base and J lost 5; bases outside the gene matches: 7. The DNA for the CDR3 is TGCAGCGTTGAAGGAGGGGCTAGCGGGGGGAACAATGAGCAGTTCTTC. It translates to CSVEGGASGGNNEQFF.

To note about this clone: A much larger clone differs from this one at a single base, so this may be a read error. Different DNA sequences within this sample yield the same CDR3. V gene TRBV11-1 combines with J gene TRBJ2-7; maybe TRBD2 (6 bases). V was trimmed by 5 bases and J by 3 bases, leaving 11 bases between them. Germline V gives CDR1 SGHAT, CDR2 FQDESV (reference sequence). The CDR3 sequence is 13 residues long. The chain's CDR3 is CASSPGGVYEQYF. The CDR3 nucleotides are TGTGCCAGCAGCCCTGGCGGGGTCTACGAGCAGTACTTC.